The sample holds a few counts of the clone carrying this T cell receptor beta chain. Antigen: not known. Amplification used 60 Vbeta primers and 13 Jbeta primers. Only in-frame clones appear in the TCRdb table, and some are missing; sequencing was by immunoSEQ multiplex PCR. Here the sample spans around 280,000 clones, approximately 90% being singletons. The data belong to a study of cytomegalovirus exposure and HLA in healthy donors. Whole-study results and caveats: The study designated 150 or so TCR beta chains cytomegalovirus-associated.

The CDR3 consists of 16 residues. V lost 5 bases, J lost 3 bases, and 6 bases stayed unmatched. Germline V gene data show CDR1 as LNHDA and CDR2 as SQIVND (reference sequence). This TCR came from a woman under 30 in good health and CMV-seronegative. The chain uses TRBV19 and TRBJ2-1, with TRBD2 matching over 11 bases. The sample comprised PBMCs. DNA of the CDR3: TGTGCCAGTAGTGAGGGACTAGCGGTAATCTACAATGAGCAGTTCTTC. It yields the protein CASSEGLAVIYNEQFF.